The clone carrying this T cell receptor (beta chain) was found many times. The sample belongs to a study of blood T cell repertoires in COVID-19. V dropped 3 bases and J dropped 4 bases, with 25 bases sitting between them. Looked up from germline, CDR1 is MDHEN and CDR2 is SYDVKM. The CDR3 sequence is 19 residues long. Sequencing used immunoSEQ multiplex PCR; TCRdb keeps in-frame clones, though not all of them. The sample holds 250,000 to 300,000 clones, roughly nine tenths seen once. Sequencing was carried out using peripheral blood. The chain recombines TRBV28 with TRBJ1-3, with TRBD1 as a possible D gene (6 bases). This sequence originates from a woman in her forties or fifties who had recovered from COVID-19. The CDR3 nucleotides read TGTGCCAGCAGTTTCGGAGTAGGGGGTCAGGGGTTCGAAGGAAACACCATATATTTT. It encodes CASSFGVGGQGFEGNTIYF.